Listed below are T cell receptor beta chains from one sample, sequenced in a study of lymphopenia after photon versus proton radiotherapy. Produced via immunoSEQ multiplex PCR; TCRdb's table is partial and in-frame only. The sample consists of several thousand clones, 81% of them appearing once. This specimen consisted of peripheral blood, obtained from a patient treated with photon-based radiotherapy. The receptor source for this set is a man aged 25 to 45 with gastric cancer. The CDR3 runs from the conserved cysteine through the conserved F or W. A D gene is named only where the DNA matches it firmly. Clone size is shown for a subset of rows, as once, few, many or a class of expanded clone.

CDR3	DNA	length	V	J	D	size
CASSYSTSGRDTQYF	TGTGCCAGCAGTTACTCGACTAGCGGAAGAGATACGCAGTATTTT	15	TRBV6-5	TRBJ2-3	TRBD2	.
CASSVQGTGANVLTF	TGTGCCAGCAGTGTACAGGGTACTGGGGCCAACGTCCTGACTTTC	15	TRBV6-5	TRBJ2-6	.	.
CASSFSGAPETQYF	TGTGCCAGCAGCTTTTCGGGAGCCCCAGAGACCCAGTACTTC	14	TRBV11-3	TRBJ2-5	.	.
CASSDRQGNEKLFF	TGTGCCAGCAGTGATAGACAGGGTAATGAAAAACTGTTTTTT	14	TRBV28	TRBJ1-4	TRBD1	.
CASTPDRNYGYTF	TGTGCCAGCACCCCGGACAGGAACTATGGCTACACCTTC	13	TRBV6-5	TRBJ1-2	TRBD1	.
CASRPRTYNEQFF	TGTGCCAGCAGGCCCCGCACCTACAATGAGCAGTTCTTC	13	TRBV2	TRBJ2-1	.	once
CASRTGLGNEQFF	TGTGCCAGCCGGACAGGGCTAGGGAATGAGCAGTTCTTC	13	TRBV19	TRBJ2-1	TRBD1	.
CASSLAGGPGEQYF	TGTGCCAGCAGTCTAGCGGGAGGGCCTGGCGAGCAGTACTTC	14	TRBV27	TRBJ2-7	TRBD2	.
CASSELGQGANEQFF	TGCGCCAGCAGTGAGTTGGGACAGGGGGCCAATGAGCAGTTCTTC	15	TRBV10-2	TRBJ2-1	TRBD1	.
CASSTKRERSYNEQFF	TGTGCCAGCAGTACCAAGCGGGAGAGGTCCTACAATGAGCAGTTCTTC	16	TRBV28	TRBJ2-1	TRBD2	.
CASSSGWQPQHF	TGTGCCAGCAGCTCCGGGTGGCAGCCCCAGCATTTT	12	TRBV5-8	TRBJ1-5	.	.
CASSLVTGPNGYTF	TGTGCCAGCAGCTTAGTTACGGGTCCGAATGGCTACACCTTC	14	TRBV11-3	TRBJ1-2	.	few
CASRRGGTGELFF	TGTGCCAGTAGACGAGGGGGCACCGGGGAGCTGTTTTTT	13	TRBV19	TRBJ2-2	.	.
CASSYSRGRTEAFF	TGTGCCAGCAGTTACTCCAGGGGGCGCACTGAAGCTTTCTTT	14	TRBV6-5	TRBJ1-1	TRBD1	.
CASSPRGGWGGRNNEQFF	TGTGCCAGCAGCCCGAGGGGGGGATGGGGCGGGAGGAACAATGAGCAGTTCTTC	18	TRBV11-3	TRBJ2-1	TRBD2	few
CASSFRNTEAFF	TGTGCCAGCAGTTTCAGAAACACTGAAGCTTTCTTT	12	TRBV6-5	TRBJ1-1	.	.
CASQGVDEQFF	TGTGCCAGCCAGGGAGTCGATGAGCAGTTCTTC	11	TRBV28	TRBJ2-1	.	.
CASSRTAQYF	TGTGCCAGCAGCAGGACAGCTCAGTACTTC	10	TRBV6-9	TRBJ2-4	.	few